This T cell receptor beta chain is drawn from a study of cytomegalovirus exposure and HLA in healthy donors. The V end lost 5 bases, the J end lost 6 bases, and 9 bases lay between the germline ends. CDR3 size: 12 residues. Germline V gives CDR1 LNHDA, CDR2 SQIVND (reference sequence). 60 Vbeta and 13 Jbeta primers were used in PCR. The protocol was immunoSEQ multiplex PCR, while the TCRdb copy is restricted to in-frame clones and leaves out a portion. The ten top clones account for about 1.6%, within a sample of 130,000 or so clones. A word on this clone: Its antigen remains unknown.

Study-level results: Most observed TCR sequences were rare, whereas some public TCRs were detected in many donors. Relative to the roughly 690-donor mean, N-insertions were reportedly fewer in an Asian-associated ancestry cluster in a later analysis. Presence/absence analyses supposed approximately even sequencing depth among donors. V- and J-gene trimming in TCR beta was tied to a missense DCLRE1C variant by an analysis performed later.

Sequenced: PBMCs. This chain uses TRBV19 with TRBJ2-3; D is undetermined. The receptor was derived from a woman between 35 and 50 years old in good health and CMV-seronegative. The CDR3 is CASSPLQDTQYF. The DNA for the CDR3 is TGTGCCAGTAGTCCCCTTCAGGATACGCAGTATTTT.